Listed here are 11 T cell receptor beta chains from one sample, sequenced in a study of blood T cell repertoires in COVID-19. Sequenced by immunoSEQ multiplex PCR; TCRdb stores in-frame clones only, minus some. The sample gives over 150,000 clones, approximately 87% of which show up once; less than 25% is in the top ten. The sequenced sample consisted of peripheral blood. All receptors derive from a man between 65 and 80 years old with active or convalescent COVID-19.

The chain joins TRBV19 to TRBJ1-1, with 7 bases aligning to TRBD1. The germline gives CDR1 LNHDA, CDR2 SQIVND (reference sequence). Losses at the gene ends were 6 bases for V and 3 bases for J; bases not matched to a gene: 13. CDR3 size: 16 residues. The CDR3 nucleotides are TGTGCCAGTAGGGGGATCGGGACAGCGACTCACACTGAAGCTTTCTTT. This sequence encodes CASRGIGTATHTEAFF.

V usage is TRBV9 and J usage is TRBJ2-1; 7 bases are a match to TRBD2. This CDR3 contains 15 residues. Germline CDR1 reads SGDLS; CDR2 reads YYNGEE. The V and J ends lost 4 bases and 6 bases, in that order; junction bases with no gene match: 10. The CDR3 DNA follows: TGTGCCAGCAGCCGCGACGGGGGGTATCGCAATGAGCAGTTCTTC. This translates into CASSRDGGYRNEQFF.

V usage is TRBV19 and J usage is TRBJ1-5; D is unresolved. Trimming took off 0 bases at V and 9 bases at J, with 15 bases between the two ends. The germline V gene has CDR1 LNHDA and CDR2 SQIVND (reference sequence). The CDR3 runs 15 residues. The CDR3 DNA reads TGTGCCAGTAGTATAGATCCGGCGCGGATAAGGCCCCAGCATTTT. This codes for CASSIDPARIRPQHF.

This clone was picked up one time. This chain links TRBV12-3 or TRBV12-4 with TRBJ2-5, with 8 nucleotides matching TRBD1. The CDR3 is 13 residues long. J lost 5 bases, V lost 4 bases, and 3 bases had no gene match. The CDR3 here is CASSSTGVETQYF. CDR3 DNA sequence: TGTGCCAGCAGTTCGACAGGGGTGGAGACCCAGTACTTC.

In DNA form, the CDR3 reads TGTGCCAGCAGTTTGAGTCTGCAAGAGACCCAGTACTTC. This encodes CASSLSLQETQYF. The chain carries TRBV28 and TRBJ2-5, with D hard to call. The germline V and J ends were trimmed by 3 bases and 2 bases, with 7 bases remaining between them. The CDR3 has 13 residues. Per the germline V gene, CDR1 is MDHEN and CDR2 is SYDVKM.

The genes are TRBV5-4 and TRBJ2-1, with a possible D match to TRBD2 (6 bases). The CDR3 runs to 14 residues. The germline V and J ends were trimmed by 5 bases and 5 bases, with 14 bases remaining between them. Germline V gives CDR1 SGHNT, CDR2 YYREEE (reference sequence). In nucleotides, the CDR3 is TGTGCCAGCAGTTACGCGGGGAGAAACAATGAGCAGTTCTTC. Its translation is CASSYAGRNNEQFF.

This clone appeared a single time. This chain links TRBV6-2 or TRBV6-3 with TRBJ2-6; the D gene is possibly TRBD1 (6 bases). CDR3 length equals 16 residues. Trimming stripped 5 bases from V and 5 bases from J, with 16 bases between. Germline V CDR1 and CDR2: MNHEY, SVGEGT. CDR3 DNA sequence: TGTGCCAGCAGTCAACAGGGACGCTCGAGGGCCAACGTCCTGACTTTC. Protein product: CASSQQGRSRANVLTF.

This chain joins TRBV11-2 and TRBJ1-2, with D uncertain. CDR1 SGHAT and CDR2 FQNNGV come from the germline V gene. V dropped 5 bases and J dropped 4 bases, with 14 bases sitting between them. This CDR3 region has 14 residues. Written as DNA, the CDR3 is TGTGCCAGCAGCCCTAATGGAGGGCCCTATGGCTACACCTTC. Residues: CASSPNGGPYGYTF.

V gene TRBV15 combines with J gene TRBJ1-1; tentatively, D is TRBD1 (5 bases). The V gene's germline CDR1 is LNHNV and CDR2 YYDKDF (reference sequence). The V gene lost 1 base and the J gene lost 5 bases, with 17 bases spanning the gap. The CDR3 spans 16 residues. The CDR3 loop reads CATSRANQGFVTEAFF. The CDR3 DNA reads TGTGCCACCAGCAGAGCGAATCAGGGCTTCGTGACTGAAGCTTTCTTT.

The chain is built from TRBV5-4 and TRBJ2-5, with D unclear. V lost 4 bases to trimming and J lost 2 bases, with 15 bases between them. The CDR3 spans 15 residues. Germline-derived CDR1 and CDR2 are SGHNT and YYREEE (reference sequence). This chain's CDR3 is CASSSRLNQQETQYF. Here the CDR3 DNA reads TGTGCCAGCAGCAGCCGACTTAATCAGCAAGAGACCCAGTACTTC. Drawing the rest from reference TRBV5-4 and TRBJ2-5, the complete variable domain is ETGVTQSPTHLIKTRGQQVTLRCSSQSGHNTVSWYQQALGQGPQFIFQYYREEENGRGNFPPRFSGLQFPNYSSELNVNALELDDSALYLCASSSRLNQQETQYFGPGTRLLVL.

The rearrangement links TRBV6-6 to TRBJ1-1; D not certain. CDR1 is MNHNY, CDR2 SVGAGI, per germline (reference sequence). The length of the CDR3 is 13 residues. V was cut by 3 bases and J by 3 bases, with 8 bases left in between. DNA for the CDR3: TGTGCCAGCAGTTATGAGGAGGACACTGAAGCTTTCTTT. Its protein is CASSYEEDTEAFF.